These T cell receptor beta chains were read from a single sample in a study of T cell responses to AZD1222 COVID-19 vaccine. Method: immunoSEQ multiplex PCR; TCRdb's copy keeps in-frame clones and lacks some. The sample shows about 160,000 clones, around 87% of them seen only once. The source material was peripheral blood, sampled on day 0 of AZD1222 vaccination. These receptors all come from an adult in good health. Both conserved end residues are part of each CDR3. The D gene is left open where the match is weak. The size field is filled for only some rows; it gives once, few, many or a size class.

>.|.|TRBJ2-1|TRBV7-2
TGTGCCAGCAGCTTAGTAACTAGCTCCCCGGTGCAGTTCTTC
CASSLVTSSPVQFF
>once|.|TRBJ2-1|TRBV30
TGTGCCTGGAGTGTCTTGGCTAGAAGTGGCAATGAGCAGTTCTTC
CAWSVLARSGNEQFF
>.|TRBD1|TRBJ2-3|TRBV7-9
TGTGCCAGCAGCTCGCCACAGGGGGCGGTAGATACGCAGTATTTT
CASSSPQGAVDTQYF
>.|.|TRBJ1-5|TRBV2
TGTGCCAGCATGCCAGGGGAATGGGCCGGCAATCAGCCCCAGCATTTT
CASMPGEWAGNQPQHF
>.|TRBD2|TRBJ2-7|TRBV28
TGTGCCAGCAGTTTTTTAGCGGGGGGGCTTGAGCAGTACTTC
CASSFLAGGLEQYF
>.|TRBD2|TRBJ2-2|TRBV5-4
TGTGCCAGCAGCTTGAACCCGGGGGGGCCTGGCACCGGGGAGCTGTTTTTT
CASSLNPGGPGTGELFF
>few|.|TRBJ1-3|TRBV4-3
TGCGCCAGCAGCCAAGAATCCAGGCCTGGAAACACCATATATTTT
CASSQESRPGNTIYF
>.|.|TRBJ2-5|TRBV2
TGTGCCAGCAGTGACAGGGAGCAAGAGACCCAGTACTTC
CASSDREQETQYF
>.|.|TRBJ2-5|TRBV21-1
TGTGCCAGCAGCAAAAGCGTCCGTCAAGAGACCCAGTACTTC
CASSKSVRQETQYF
>.|TRBD1|TRBJ1-1|TRBV3-1/TRBV3-2
TGTGCCAGCAGCCTCGGACAGGGTATCGTGAACACTGAAGCTTTCTTT
CASSLGQGIVNTEAFF
>.|.|TRBJ2-3|TRBV9
TGTGCCAGCAGCGTAGAAGGGGGGAGCACAGATACGCAGTATTTT
CASSVEGGSTDTQYF
>.|TRBD1|TRBJ1-4|TRBV28
TGTGCCAGCAGACCATTCCCGGGACAGGGTGAAACTAATGAAAAACTGTTTTTT
CASRPFPGQGETNEKLFF
>once|TRBD1|TRBJ2-7|TRBV4-3
TGCGCCAGCAGCCAAGAGGACAGGGGAGACGAGCAGTACTTC
CASSQEDRGDEQYF
>once|TRBD1|TRBJ2-7|TRBV9
TGTGCCAGCAGCGCAAACAGGGGTCGGGAGCAGTACTTC
CASSANRGREQYF
>.|.|TRBJ1-1|TRBV3-1/TRBV3-2
TGTGCCAGCAGCCAAGATGTACGGGCGTTTTGGGTAGCAGATGAAGCTTTCTTT
CASSQDVRAFWVADEAFF
>.|TRBD1|TRBJ1-1|TRBV18
TGTGCCAGCTCACCAGGGACAGGGGGCATAACGAGGTCTGAAGCTTTCTTT
CASSPGTGGITRSEAFF
>once|.|TRBJ1-1|TRBV7-3
TGTGCCAGCAGCCAATGGAGGGGAACTGAAGCTTTCTTT
CASSQWRGTEAFF
>.|TRBD1|TRBJ2-5|TRBV27
TGTGCCAGCAGTTTGGGACAGGGTTCCGAGGAGACCCAGTACTTC
CASSLGQGSEETQYF
>.|TRBD2|TRBJ2-3|TRBV24-1
TGTGCCACCAGTGACGGGGGGAGGAGCACAGATACGCAGTATTTT
CATSDGGRSTDTQYF
>few|.|TRBJ2-5|TRBV6-5
TGTGCCAGCAACCACAGGGAGGAGGGCCAGTACTTC
CASNHREEGQYF
>.|.|TRBJ1-2|TRBV19
TGTGCCAGTAGTATAGATTCCCGGGACCATGGCTACACCTTC
CASSIDSRDHGYTF
>.|TRBD1|TRBJ2-7|TRBV4-3
TGCGCCAGCAGCCAAGGGACAGGGTACGAGCAGTACTTC
CASSQGTGYEQYF
>.|TRBD1|TRBJ2-2|TRBV7-2
TGTGCCAGCAGTCAAACAGGGGGCTTGGTTTCCGGGGAGCTGTTTTTT
CASSQTGGLVSGELFF
>.|TRBD2|TRBJ2-6|TRBV6-1
TGTGCCAGCAGTGAAGCGGGGGGGATCTCTGGGGCCAACGTCCTGACTTTC
CASSEAGGISGANVLTF
>few|.|TRBJ1-2|TRBV10-3
TGTGCCACCAATCCGGGTCCTGAGAGCGGCTACACCTTC
CATNPGPESGYTF
>once|.|TRBJ1-5|TRBV10-3
TGTGCCATCAGTGGGACAAATCAGCCCCAGCATTTT
CAISGTNQPQHF
>.|.|TRBJ1-5|TRBV5-5
TGTGCCAGCAGCTTGTCGGTTACCACCTATAGCAATCAGCCCCAGCATTTT
CASSLSVTTYSNQPQHF
>.|TRBD1|TRBJ1-2|TRBV28
TGTGCCAGCAGTTCAACAGGGGGCAACTATGGCTACACCTTC
CASSSTGGNYGYTF
>.|.|TRBJ2-5|TRBV7-3
TGTGCCAGCAGCCCGGGGCACGGGGAAACCCAGTACTTC
CASSPGHGETQYF
>few|.|TRBJ1-2|TRBV21-1
TGTGCCAGCAGCACCCGACAGGGGTATGGCTACACCTTC
CASSTRQGYGYTF
>.|.|TRBJ1-3|TRBV7-8
TGTGCCAGCGGTTTGGGGAGCTCTGGAAACACCATATATTTT
CASGLGSSGNTIYF
>.|TRBD1|TRBJ1-4|TRBV3-1/TRBV3-2
TGTGCCAGCAGCCAGGGACAGGGCGGCGAAAAACTGTTTTTT
CASSQGQGGEKLFF
>.|.|TRBJ2-2|TRBV7-9
TGTGCCAGCAGCAGGAACACCGGGGAGCTGTTTTTT
CASSRNTGELFF
>.|.|TRBJ2-5|TRBV12-5
TGTGCTAGTGGTCAACCCCCCGCAGAGACCCAGTACTTC
CASGQPPAETQYF
>.|TRBD2|TRBJ2-3|TRBV7-8
TGTGCCAGCAGCTTAATTCGGGGGGTACCCACAGATACGCAGTATTTT
CASSLIRGVPTDTQYF
>.|TRBD1|TRBJ2-2|TRBV7-3
TGTGCCAGCAGCTCTACAGGGGATCCCGGGGAGCTGTTTTTT
CASSSTGDPGELFF
>.|.|TRBJ1-2|TRBV4-3
TGCGCCAGCAGCCAAGCGTGGGCTGGCGGCTACACCTTC
CASSQAWAGGYTF
>.|TRBD1|TRBJ2-7|TRBV7-2
TGTGCCAGCAGCTCCTCCGGGACAGGTCAGTTCGAGCAGTACTTC
CASSSSGTGQFEQYF
>few|TRBD1|TRBJ1-5|TRBV11-2
TGTGCCAGCAGCTTACTCGGGACAGTGAATCAGCCCCAGCATTTT
CASSLLGTVNQPQHF
>.|TRBD1|TRBJ2-7|TRBV6-5
TGTGCCAGCAGAACTCCGGGACAGGGAGTCGAGCAGTACTTC
CASRTPGQGVEQYF
>.|.|TRBJ2-1|TRBV6-2/TRBV6-3
TGTGCCAGCAGCCACTTACTAGAATCCTACAATGAGCAGTTCTTC
CASSHLLESYNEQFF
>.|.|TRBJ1-2|TRBV9
TGTGCCAGCAGCGGATCGCCGGGACAAAGCTATGGCTACACCTTC
CASSGSPGQSYGYTF
>.|TRBD2|TRBJ2-7|TRBV6-2/TRBV6-3
TGTGCCAGCAGTGGACTAGCGGGGGCCATGTACGAGCAGTACTTC
CASSGLAGAMYEQYF
>.|TRBD1|TRBJ2-3|TRBV4-3
TGCGCCAGCCGGGAGACAGGGGCTGGAGATACGCAGTATTTT
CASRETGAGDTQYF
>.|.|TRBJ1-6|TRBV12-1
.
CASSFGTGNSPLHF
>.|.|TRBJ2-7|TRBV7-2
TGTGCCAGCAGCTTAGCGCTAACGGGGCACTCCTACGAGCAGTACTTC
CASSLALTGHSYEQYF
>.|TRBD1|TRBJ2-4|TRBV7-8
TGTGCCAGCAGCTTAGACAGGGGGGACATTCAGTACTTC
CASSLDRGDIQYF
>once|TRBD2|TRBJ2-3|TRBV27
TGTGCCAGCACTAGCGGGTATGGAGATACGCAGTATTTT
CASTSGYGDTQYF